These 3 T cell receptor beta chains came from one sample sequenced in a study of technical replicates of blood from a few donors. The assay was immunoSEQ multiplex PCR, and TCRdb's table has in-frame clones only and misses some. Of approximately 77,000 clones listed, approximately 94% were seen once; the top ten hold about 0.4%. Sequencing was done on a sample of T cells isolated from PBMCs. These receptors originate from a human donor in good health.

The chain has TRBV4-1 and TRBJ2-5, with D possibly being TRBD1 (5 bases). Germline V lookup: CDR1 MGHRA, CDR2 YSYEKL. CDR3 size: 14 residues. V shed 5 bases and J shed 3 bases, with 13 bases lying between them. The DNA for the CDR3 is TGCGCCAGCAGCTCACAGGTTGGGGAAGAGACCCAGTACTTC. Translated: CASSSQVGEETQYF.

V and J are TRBV29-1 and TRBJ2-5; tentatively, D is TRBD2 (6 bases). The CDR3 spans 15 residues. Trimming shortened V by 1 base and J by 5 bases, and 17 bases separated the two germline ends. CDR1 SQVTM and CDR2 ANQGSEA come from the germline V gene. CDR3 amino acids: CSVEGAKQTRETQYF. CDR3 in DNA: TGCAGCGTTGAAGGGGCTAAACAGACTAGGGAGACCCAGTACTTC.

CDR3 region: CAWSVGENQPQHF. Here the CDR3 DNA reads TGTGCCTGGAGTGTAGGGGAAAATCAGCCCCAGCATTTT. V gene TRBV30 combines with J gene TRBJ1-5, with D maybe TRBD1 (5 bases). CDR1 GTSNPN and CDR2 SVGIG come from the germline V gene (reference sequence). This CDR3 has 13 residues. V was shortened by 0 bases and J by 4 bases, with 7 bases between the two germline ends.